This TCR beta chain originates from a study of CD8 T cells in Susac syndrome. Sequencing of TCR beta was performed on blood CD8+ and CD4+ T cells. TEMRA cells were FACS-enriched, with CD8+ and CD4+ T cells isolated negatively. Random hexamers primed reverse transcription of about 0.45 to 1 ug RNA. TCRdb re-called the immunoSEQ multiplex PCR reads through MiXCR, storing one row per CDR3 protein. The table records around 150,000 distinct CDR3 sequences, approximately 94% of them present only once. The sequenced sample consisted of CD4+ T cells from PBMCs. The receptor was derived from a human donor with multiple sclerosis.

The CDR3 coding sequence is TGCAGTGTTGATAGCGGGAGTAGCTACGAGCAGTACTTC. Amino acids: CSVDSGSSYEQYF. This chain links TRBV20-1 with TRBJ2-7; 9 bases align to TRBD2. The germline V gene has CDR1 DFQATT and CDR2 SNEGSKA (reference sequence). V gave up 7 bases and J gave up 3 bases; unmatched junction bases: 7. The CDR3 extends over 13 amino acids.